Sequencing of this T cell receptor (beta chain) was carried out in a study of cytomegalovirus exposure and HLA in healthy donors. Study details: The same platform as the approximately 670 first-cohort repertoires was used for the 130 or so validation repertoires, a later analysis reported. General study findings and limits: Published work reported that the classifier diagnosed cytomegalovirus status with high specificity and sensitivity. One later analysis, an examination of the approximately 120 validation repertoires, found that first-cohort TCR clusters tended to co-occur in them.

Worth noting for this clone: Its antigen is undetermined.

This CDR3 has 13 residues. V lost 11 bases and J 1 base, leaving 14 bases between the germline ends. Germline CDR1 is SGHVS and CDR2 is FQNEAQ. Method: immunoSEQ multiplex PCR; TCRdb's copy keeps in-frame clones and lacks some. The sample records about 270,000 clones, around 85% being singletons. Material for sequencing was PBMCs. The chain joins TRBV7-8 to TRBJ1-1, with no clear D. The receptor comes from a woman aged 18 to 35 in good health and CMV-seronegative. This chain's CDR3 is CAAARGRNTEAFF. The CDR3 bases are TGTGCCGCCGCAAGAGGTCGGAACACTGAAGCTTTCTTT.